A single sample is the source of the 11 T cell receptor beta chains below, sequenced in a study of T-cell memory formation after mild COVID-19. MiXCR, run by TCRdb on the 5' RACE reads, gives a single entry per CDR3 protein. The sample records approximately 340,000 distinct CDR3 sequences, roughly 15% being singletons. What was sequenced was PBMCs or a T cell subset sorted from them (not recorded which). Every receptor here comes from a man aged 18 to 30 who had mild COVID-19 (a few samples of this study predate the infection). Cell type and time point are not known.

This clonotype has only a few counts. The gene calls are TRBV12-3 or TRBV12-4 and TRBJ2-6; 10 positions agree with TRBD2. Losses at the gene ends were 6 bases for V and 2 bases for J; bases not matched to a gene: 10. CDR3 length equals 18 residues. The chain's CDR3 is CASRAIGLAGAGANVLTF. The CDR3 DNA follows: TGTGCCAGCAGGGCCATTGGGCTAGCGGGGGCTGGGGCCAACGTCCTGACTTTC.

This clonotype was seen a few times. CDR3 in DNA: TGCAGTGCGGACTCTGGAGCTTCGGGGACCTACGAGCAGTACTTC. Its protein is CSADSGASGTYEQYF. The chain is built from TRBV20-1 and TRBJ2-7, with D perhaps TRBD2 (5 bases). CDR3 length: 15 amino acids. With 6 bases removed from V and 2 bases from J, the gap between germline ends came to 20 bases. CDR1 is DFQATT and CDR2 is SNEGSKA in the germline V gene (reference sequence).

This clonotype was detected many times. This chain connects TRBV9 to TRBJ2-2; D is perhaps TRBD1 (5 bases). V dropped 0 bases and J dropped 4 bases, with 13 bases sitting between them. The CDR3 runs to 16 residues. Per germline, CDR1 SGDLS and CDR2 YYNGEE. CDR3: CASSVAPGMSTGELFF. The CDR3 coding sequence is TGTGCCAGCAGCGTAGCTCCAGGGATGAGCACCGGGGAGCTGTTTTTT.

This clonotype is a singleton in its sample. The J gene is TRBJ2-7, the V gene TRBV2; D might be TRBD2 (5 bases). The CDR3 contains 12 residues. Trimming shortened V by 11 bases and J by 5 bases, and 16 bases separated the two germline ends. Germline V CDR1 and CDR2: SNHLY, FYNNEI. The CDR3, as DNA: TGTGCCGTAGGCGAGGGTAACCACGAGCAGTACTTC. Translated: CAVGEGNHEQYF.

This clonotype has a count of ten or more. The rearrangement links TRBV18 to TRBJ2-1; D is unresolved. The V and J ends lost 0 bases and 4 bases respectively, with 7 bases between them. Germline values: CDR1 KGHSH, CDR2 LQKENI. The CDR3 is made up of 14 amino acids. The CDR3 region is CASSPPSGYNEQFF. The CDR3 DNA reads as TGTGCCAGCTCACCACCTTCCGGTTACAATGAGCAGTTCTTC.

This clonotype was seen ten or more times. This chain links TRBV6-5 with TRBJ2-2; D remains unclear. The germline gives CDR1 MNHEY, CDR2 SVGAGI. Trimming took off 6 bases at V and 6 bases at J, with 11 bases between the two ends. CDR3 length: 13 residues. This CDR3 is CASRSGGAGELFF. DNA for the CDR3: TGTGCCAGCAGGTCGGGTGGAGCCGGGGAGCTGTTTTTT.

There are a few counts of this clonotype. The chain has TRBV6-2 or TRBV6-3 and TRBJ2-1; 7 bases align to TRBD1. The junction had 14 bases not matched to a gene; V was cut back by 9 bases and J by 15 bases. This CDR3 region has 12 residues. CDR1 is MNHEY and CDR2 is SVGEGT in the germline V gene. The CDR3 DNA follows: TGTGCCAGAACTCTGGACAGGCGGGTTCCGTTCTTC. This gives the protein CARTLDRRVPFF.

This clonotype was seen only a few times. The V call is TRBV6-5, the J call TRBJ2-2, with a weak D call TRBD1 (6 bases). Trimming took 1 base from V and 6 from J, leaving 12 bases between them. The CDR3 totals 15 residues. Germline V lookup: CDR1 MNHEY, CDR2 SVGAGI. CDR3 loop: CASSYYAGAPGELFF. The CDR3 region has the DNA TGTGCCAGCAGTTACTACGCAGGGGCTCCCGGGGAGCTGTTTTTT.

This clonotype was found many times. The rearrangement uses TRBV5-1 and TRBJ1-2, with a weak D call TRBD1 (6 bases). The germline CDR1 and CDR2 sequences are SGHRS and YFSETQ. V lost 0 bases and J 13 bases, leaving 19 bases between the germline ends. The CDR3 loop spans 14 amino acids. The CDR3 loop reads CASSLDGQSTLPTF. The CDR3 DNA is TGCGCCAGCAGCTTGGATGGACAGTCCACCCTTCCCACCTTC.

This chain connects TRBV2 to TRBJ2-2; D is undetermined. This CDR3 is 12 amino acids long. Germline V CDR1 and CDR2: SNHLY, FYNNEI. The germline V and J ends were trimmed by 6 bases and 4 bases, with 6 bases remaining between them. The chain's CDR3 is CASSRFTGELFF. CDR3 nucleotide sequence: TGTGCCAGCAGCAGATTCACCGGGGAGCTGTTTTTT.

This chain joins TRBV19 and TRBJ2-7, with a possible D match to TRBD2 (6 bases). Germline lookup yields CDR1 LNHDA and CDR2 SQIVND (reference sequence). V was cut by 3 bases and J by 5 bases, with 14 bases left in between. The CDR3 length is 14 residues. The CDR3 spells CASSMSGGWDEQYV. The CDR3 nucleotides are TGTGCCAGTAGTATGTCCGGGGGATGGGACGAGCAGTACGTC.